This is a list of T cell receptor beta chains from one sample in a study of blood T cell repertoires in COVID-19. Clones were sequenced by immunoSEQ multiplex PCR, and TCRdb holds only the in-frame ones, with some missing. The sample includes 250,000 to 300,000 clones, roughly 90% of them seen just once. Material for sequencing was PBMCs or T cells enriched from blood (not recorded which). The receptors stem from a woman under 40 who had recovered from COVID-19. Both conserved end residues are trimmed from each CDR3.

>TRBV5-4|TRBJ1-1
ASSLDQGYMNTEAF
>TRBV7-3|TRBJ1-3
ASSAGDSGNTIY
>TRBV6-4|TRBJ2-3
ASSDLPTRGFTDTQY
>TRBV10-3|TRBJ2-3
AIRPRRDTDTQY
>TRBV29-1|TRBJ1-1
SVVRQGDTEAF
>TRBV28|TRBJ2-7
ASSLDLSSYEQY
>TRBV19|TRBJ2-1
ASSKRTSGRASSYNEQF
>TRBV4-3|TRBJ2-1
ASSRTTGTSGGPPYNEQF
>TRBV7-2|TRBJ2-7
ASSLTSYEQY
>TRBV5-1|TRBJ1-1
ASSLGLLNTEAF
>TRBV19|TRBJ2-5
ASSKGQGYETQY
>TRBV10-3|TRBJ1-2
AISEEGAYGYT